This T cell receptor (beta chain) was recorded in a study of T-cell reconstitution after alpha-beta-depleted transplantation in children. Study-level points and caveats: In some patients, recipient T cells and intrathymic progenitors surviving conditioning explained high day-60 diversity. Approximately two months post-transplant, alpha-beta T cells reportedly originated from several hundred expanded graft clones.

The TCRbeta library incorporated unique molecular identifiers. TCRdb analysed the PCR reads with MiXCR anew, one entry per CDR3 protein. The sample yields about 580,000 distinct CDR3 sequences, 23% seen once. This clonotype appeared many times. What it binds is unknown. The sample here was PBMCs, mostly from graft donor cells, taken 360 days after TCRalphabeta/CD19-depleted stem cell transplant. This clonotype originated in a boy under two years old who had a stem cell transplant for acute myeloid leukemia, so the T cells may come from the graft donor.

The CDR3 nucleotides read TGCGCCAGCAGCGAAGATGAAAAACTGTTTTTT. Translating it yields CASSEDEKLFF. The J gene is TRBJ1-4, the V gene TRBV5-1; no reliable D call. This CDR3 is built from 11 residues. Germline assignment: CDR1 SGHRS and CDR2 YFSETQ. Trimming removed 4 bases at V and 6 bases at J, with 4 bases between.